This T cell receptor beta chain stems from a study of OX40 agonist ivuxolimab in advanced cancers. For the study at large: Ivuxolimab, an antibody that agonizes OX40 (CD134), was administered to the patients. Hepatocellular carcinoma, melanoma, renal cell or head and neck cancer was diagnosed in the dose-escalation patients.

The protocol was immunoSEQ multiplex PCR, while the TCRdb copy is restricted to in-frame clones and leaves out a portion. This repertoire shows roughly 120,000 clones, 85% to 90% found once; its top ten account for around 0.57%. The germline V and J ends were trimmed by 3 bases and 7 bases, with 12 bases remaining between them. The germline gives CDR1 GTSNPN, CDR2 SVGIG (reference sequence). This CDR3 comprises 12 residues. This chain uses TRBV30 with TRBJ1-1; D remains ambiguous. Sample: CD4+ or CD8+ T cells sorted from blood, taken in a trial of the OX40 agonist ivuxolimab. The sequence derives from an adult with an advanced solid tumor such as melanoma, head and neck, liver or kidney cancer. This CDR3 is CAWSTEGVEAFF. CDR3 in DNA: TGTGCCTGGAGCACAGAGGGAGTTGAAGCTTTCTTT.